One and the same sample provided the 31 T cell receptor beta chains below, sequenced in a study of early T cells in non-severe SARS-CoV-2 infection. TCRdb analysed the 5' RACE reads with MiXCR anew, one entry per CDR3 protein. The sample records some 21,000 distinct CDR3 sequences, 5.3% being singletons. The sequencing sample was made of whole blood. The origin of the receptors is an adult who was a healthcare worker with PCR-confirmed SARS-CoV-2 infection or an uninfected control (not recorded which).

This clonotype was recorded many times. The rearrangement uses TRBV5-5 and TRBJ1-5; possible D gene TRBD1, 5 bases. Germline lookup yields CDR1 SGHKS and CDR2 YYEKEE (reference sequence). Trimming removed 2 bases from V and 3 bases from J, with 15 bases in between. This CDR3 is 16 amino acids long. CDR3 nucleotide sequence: TGTGCCAGCAGCTTTGTGTTTGGAGGGGCCAATCAGCCCCAGCATTTT. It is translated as CASSFVFGGANQPQHF.

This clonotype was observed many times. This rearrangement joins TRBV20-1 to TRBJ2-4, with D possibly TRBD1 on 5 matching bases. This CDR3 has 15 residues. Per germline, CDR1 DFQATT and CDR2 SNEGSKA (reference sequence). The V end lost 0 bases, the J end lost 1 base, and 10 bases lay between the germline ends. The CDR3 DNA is TGCAGTGCTAGAGACCCGAAGGGGGCCAAAAACATTCAGTACTTC. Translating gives CSARDPKGAKNIQYF.

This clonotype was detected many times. The CDR3 spells CASSLLAGGLNEQFF. CDR3 sequence (DNA): TGTGCCAGCAGCTTATTAGCGGGAGGGCTCAATGAGCAGTTCTTC. V is TRBV7-2 and J is TRBJ2-1; 11 nucleotides align to TRBD2. The germline CDR1 and CDR2 sequences are SGHTA and FQGNSA. The CDR3 runs 15 residues. V lost 2 bases and J lost 6; bases outside the gene matches: 3.

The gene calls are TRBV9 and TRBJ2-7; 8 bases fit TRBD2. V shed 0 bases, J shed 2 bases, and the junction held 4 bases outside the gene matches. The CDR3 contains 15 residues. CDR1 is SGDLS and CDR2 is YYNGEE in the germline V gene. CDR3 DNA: TGTGCCAGCAGCGTAGACGGGAGGGGAACCTACGAGCAGTACTTC. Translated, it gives CASSVDGRGTYEQYF.

The CDR3 region has the DNA TGTGCCAGCACCCAACAGGGGGCGAAGGGAAACATTCAGTACTTC. Translating gives CASTQQGAKGNIQYF. V usage is TRBV5-4 and J usage is TRBJ2-4; 9 bases fit TRBD1. The V and J ends lost 6 bases and 6 bases, in that order; junction bases with no gene match: 10. CDR3 length: 15 amino acids. CDR1 and CDR2 (germline): SGHNT, YYREEE (reference sequence). The entire variable domain, with the rest obtained from reference TRBV5-4 and TRBJ2-4, is as follows: ETGVTQSPTHLIKTRGQQVTLRCSSQSGHNTVSWYQQALGQGPQFIFQYYREEENGRGNFPPRFSGLQFPNYSSELNVNALELDDSALYLCASTQQGAKGNIQYFGAGTRLSVL.

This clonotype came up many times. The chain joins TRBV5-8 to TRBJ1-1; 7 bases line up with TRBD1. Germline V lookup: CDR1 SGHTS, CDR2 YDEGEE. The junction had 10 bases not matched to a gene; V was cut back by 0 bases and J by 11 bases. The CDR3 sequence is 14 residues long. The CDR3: CASSLGTGEGDAFF. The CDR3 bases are TGTGCCAGCAGCTTGGGAACAGGGGAGGGGGACGCTTTCTTT.

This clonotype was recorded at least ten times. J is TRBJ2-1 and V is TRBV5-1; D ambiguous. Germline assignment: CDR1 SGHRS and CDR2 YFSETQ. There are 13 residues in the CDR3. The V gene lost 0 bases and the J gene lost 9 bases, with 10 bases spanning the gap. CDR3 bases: TGCGCCAGCAGCTTGGTTCTGCTGGGTGAGCAGTTCTTC. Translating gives CASSLVLLGEQFF.

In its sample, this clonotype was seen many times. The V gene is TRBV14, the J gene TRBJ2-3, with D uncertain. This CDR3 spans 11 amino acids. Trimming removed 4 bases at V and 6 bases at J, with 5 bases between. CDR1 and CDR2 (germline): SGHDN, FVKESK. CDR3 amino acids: CASSLEDTQYF. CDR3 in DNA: TGTGCCAGCAGCCTGGAGGATACGCAGTATTTT.

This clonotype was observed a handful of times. CDR3 loop: CASSLLQETQYF. DNA of the CDR3: TGTGCCAGCAGTTTGCTGCAAGAGACCCAGTACTTC. The chain joins TRBV28 to TRBJ2-5, with D unresolved. This CDR3 is built from 12 residues. The V gene lost 3 bases and the J gene lost 2 bases, with 4 bases spanning the gap. CDR1 MDHEN and CDR2 SYDVKM come from the germline V gene.

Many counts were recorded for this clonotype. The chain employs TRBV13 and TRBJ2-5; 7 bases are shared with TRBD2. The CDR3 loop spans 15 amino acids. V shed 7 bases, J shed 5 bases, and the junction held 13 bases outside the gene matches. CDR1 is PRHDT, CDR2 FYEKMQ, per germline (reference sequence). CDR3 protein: CASKVRAGVMETQYF. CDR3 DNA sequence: TGTGCCAGCAAGGTTAGGGCGGGAGTAATGGAGACCCAGTACTTC.

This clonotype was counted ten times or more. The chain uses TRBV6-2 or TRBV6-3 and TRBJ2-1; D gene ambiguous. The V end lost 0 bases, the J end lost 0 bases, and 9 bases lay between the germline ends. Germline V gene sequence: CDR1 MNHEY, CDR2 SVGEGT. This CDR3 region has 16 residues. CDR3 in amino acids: CASSYSPTPSYNEQFF. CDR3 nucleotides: TGTGCCAGCAGTTACTCTCCGACTCCCTCCTACAATGAGCAGTTCTTC.

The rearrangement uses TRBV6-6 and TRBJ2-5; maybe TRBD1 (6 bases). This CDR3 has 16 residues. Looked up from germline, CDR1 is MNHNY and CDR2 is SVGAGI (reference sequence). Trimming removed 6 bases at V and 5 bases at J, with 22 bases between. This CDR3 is CASSLSIGGRGETQYF. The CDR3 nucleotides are TGTGCCAGCAGCCTCTCCATTGGGGGCCGAGGGGAGACCCAGTACTTC.

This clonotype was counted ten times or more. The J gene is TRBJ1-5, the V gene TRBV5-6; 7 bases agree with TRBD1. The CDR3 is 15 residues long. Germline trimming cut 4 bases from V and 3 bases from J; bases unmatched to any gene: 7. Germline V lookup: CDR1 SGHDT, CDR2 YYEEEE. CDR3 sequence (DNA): TGTGCCAGCAGCACCGGACAGGCCCCCAATCAGCCCCAGCATTTT. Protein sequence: CASSTGQAPNQPQHF.

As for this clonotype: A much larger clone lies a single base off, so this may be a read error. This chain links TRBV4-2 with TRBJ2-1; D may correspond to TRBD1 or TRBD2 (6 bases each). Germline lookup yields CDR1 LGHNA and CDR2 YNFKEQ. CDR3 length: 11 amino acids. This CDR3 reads CSSEGGNEQFF. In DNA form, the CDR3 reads TGTTCCAGCGAGGGGGGAAATGAGCAGTTCTTC.

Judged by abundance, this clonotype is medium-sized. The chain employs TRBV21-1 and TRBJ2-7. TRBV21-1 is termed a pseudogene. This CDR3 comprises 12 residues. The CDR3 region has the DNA TGTGCCAGCAGCAATTATCCCTACGAGCAGTACTTC. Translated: CASSNYPYEQYF.

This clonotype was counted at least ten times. The CDR3 nucleotides read TGTGCCAGCAGCTTAGTTCTAGCGGGATCCAATGAGCAGTTCTTC. Its translation: CASSLVLAGSNEQFF. This chain connects TRBV7-8 to TRBJ2-1; TRBD2 matches 9 bases. Losses at the gene ends were 1 base for V and 6 bases for J; bases not matched to a gene: 4. This CDR3 contains 15 residues. Germline V lookup: CDR1 SGHVS, CDR2 FQNEAQ. Full variable domain (missing parts from reference TRBV7-8 and TRBJ2-1): GAGVSQSPRYKVAKRGQDVALRCDPISGHVSLFWYQQALGQGPEFLTYFQNEAQLDKSGLPSDRFFAERPEGSVSTLKIQRTQQEDSAVYLCASSLVLAGSNEQFFGPGTRLTVL.

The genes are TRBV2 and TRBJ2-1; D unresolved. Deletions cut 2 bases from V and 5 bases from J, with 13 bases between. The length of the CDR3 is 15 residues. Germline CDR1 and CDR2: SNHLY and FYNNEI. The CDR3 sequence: CASSEIGRNDNEQFF. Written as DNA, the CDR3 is TGTGCCAGCAGTGAAATAGGACGGAATGACAATGAGCAGTTCTTC.

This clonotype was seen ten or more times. The CDR3 loop is CASSQSRGQGHHEQFF. DNA of the CDR3: TGCGCCAGCAGTCAATCGAGGGGACAGGGTCACCATGAGCAGTTCTTC. The genes are TRBV23-1 and TRBJ2-1; 9 positions agree with TRBD1. TRBV23-1 is placed among ORFs of uncertain function. V gave up 0 bases and J gave up 8 bases; unmatched junction bases: 8. CDR3 size: 16 residues.

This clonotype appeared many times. The CDR3 nucleotides read TGCGCCAGCAGCCAAGACCTTGAAAATGAGCAGTTCTTC. Translating it yields CASSQDLENEQFF. The chain has TRBV4-3 and TRBJ2-1; D is uncertain. Germline V gene data show CDR1 as LGHNA and CDR2 as YSLEER. This CDR3 spans 13 amino acids. V was pared by 0 bases and J by 7 bases, with 7 bases between.

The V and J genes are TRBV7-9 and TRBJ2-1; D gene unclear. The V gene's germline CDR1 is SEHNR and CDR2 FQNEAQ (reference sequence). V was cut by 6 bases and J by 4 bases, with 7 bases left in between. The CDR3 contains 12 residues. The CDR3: CASSTNYNEQFF. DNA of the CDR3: TGTGCCAGCAGTACCAATTACAATGAGCAGTTCTTC.

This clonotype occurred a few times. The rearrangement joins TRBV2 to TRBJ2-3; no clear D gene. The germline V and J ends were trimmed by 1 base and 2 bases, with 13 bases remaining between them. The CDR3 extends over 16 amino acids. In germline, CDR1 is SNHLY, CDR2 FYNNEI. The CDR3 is CASSEEGTELTDTQYF. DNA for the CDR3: TGTGCCAGCAGTGAAGAAGGAACAGAGCTCACAGATACGCAGTATTTT.

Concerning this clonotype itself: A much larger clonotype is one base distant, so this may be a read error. CDR3 sequence reads: CASSHGTGSNCGYTF. The CDR3 nucleotides are TGTGCCAGCAGCCATGGGACAGGGAGTAACTGTGGCTACACCTTC. The chain joins TRBV2 to TRBJ1-2; 9 bases fit TRBD1. The germline V gene encodes CDR1 SNHLY and CDR2 FYNNEI. CDR3 length: 15 amino acids.

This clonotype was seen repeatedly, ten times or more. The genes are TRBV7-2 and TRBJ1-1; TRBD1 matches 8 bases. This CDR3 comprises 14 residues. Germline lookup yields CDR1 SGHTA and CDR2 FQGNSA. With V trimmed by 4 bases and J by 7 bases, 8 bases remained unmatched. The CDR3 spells CASSSQQGVGEAFF. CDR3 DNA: TGTGCCAGCAGCTCGCAACAGGGGGTCGGTGAAGCTTTCTTT.

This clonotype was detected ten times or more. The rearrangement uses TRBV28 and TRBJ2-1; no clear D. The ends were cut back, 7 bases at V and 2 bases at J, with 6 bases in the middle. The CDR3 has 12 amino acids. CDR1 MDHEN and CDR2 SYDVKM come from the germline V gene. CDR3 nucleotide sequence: TGTGCCAGCAATGGGGCCTACAATGAGCAGTTCTTC. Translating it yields CASNGAYNEQFF.

CDR3 sequence (DNA): TGCAGCGTTCTTTTAAGCACAGATACGCAGTATTTT. This gives the protein CSVLLSTDTQYF. The chain combines TRBV29-1 with TRBJ2-3; D is undetermined. The V gene's germline CDR1 is SQVTM and CDR2 ANQGSEA. Trimming stripped 5 bases from V and 0 bases from J, with 6 bases between. This CDR3 has 12 amino acids.

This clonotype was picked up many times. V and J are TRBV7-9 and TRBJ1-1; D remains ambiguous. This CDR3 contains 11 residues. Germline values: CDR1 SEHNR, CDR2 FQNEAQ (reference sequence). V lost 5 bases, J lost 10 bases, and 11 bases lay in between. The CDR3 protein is CASSEGRSAFF. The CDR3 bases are TGTGCCAGCAGCGAAGGACGGTCAGCTTTCTTT.

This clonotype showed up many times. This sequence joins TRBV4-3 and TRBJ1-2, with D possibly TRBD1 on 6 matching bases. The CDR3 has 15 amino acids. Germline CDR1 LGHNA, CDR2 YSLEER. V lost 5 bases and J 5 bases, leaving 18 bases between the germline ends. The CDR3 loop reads CASSSRDTSPYGYTF. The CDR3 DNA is TGCGCCAGCAGCTCCCGGGACACGTCACCTTATGGCTACACCTTC.

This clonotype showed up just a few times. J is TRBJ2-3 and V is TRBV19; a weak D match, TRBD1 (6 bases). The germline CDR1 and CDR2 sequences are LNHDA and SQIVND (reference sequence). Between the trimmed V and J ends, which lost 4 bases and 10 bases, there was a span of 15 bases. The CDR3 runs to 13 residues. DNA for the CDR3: TGTGCCAGTAGTACGGAGGACAGTCGACCGCAGTATTTT. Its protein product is CASSTEDSRPQYF. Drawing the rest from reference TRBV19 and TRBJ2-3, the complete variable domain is DGGITQSPKYLFRKEGQNVTLSCEQNLNHDAMYWYRQDPGQGLRLIYYSQIVNDFQKGDIAEGYSVSREKKESFPLTVTSAQKNPTAFYLCASSTEDSRPQYFGPGTRLTVL.

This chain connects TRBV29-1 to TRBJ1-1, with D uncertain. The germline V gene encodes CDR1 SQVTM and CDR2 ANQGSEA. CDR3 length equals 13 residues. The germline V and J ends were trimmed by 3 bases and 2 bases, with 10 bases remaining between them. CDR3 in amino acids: CSVEAGRNTEAFF. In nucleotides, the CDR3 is TGCAGCGTTGAGGCAGGCCGTAACACTGAAGCTTTCTTT.

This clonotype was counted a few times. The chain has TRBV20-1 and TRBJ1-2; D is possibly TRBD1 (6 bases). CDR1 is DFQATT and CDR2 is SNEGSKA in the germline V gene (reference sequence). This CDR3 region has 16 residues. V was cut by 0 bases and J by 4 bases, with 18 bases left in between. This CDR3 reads CSARDLRTVPPYGYTF. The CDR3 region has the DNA TGCAGTGCTAGAGATCTACGGACAGTTCCCCCCTATGGCTACACCTTC.

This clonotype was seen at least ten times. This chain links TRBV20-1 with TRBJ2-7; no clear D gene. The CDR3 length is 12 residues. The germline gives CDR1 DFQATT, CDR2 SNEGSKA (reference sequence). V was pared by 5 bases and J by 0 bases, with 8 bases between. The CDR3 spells CSAVRSSYEQYF. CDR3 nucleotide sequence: TGCAGTGCTGTTAGGTCCTCCTACGAGCAGTACTTC.